A single sample gave rise to the 7 T cell receptor beta chains below, sequenced in a study of blood T cell repertoires in COVID-19. Measured with immunoSEQ multiplex PCR; TCRdb has only the in-frame clones, and not every one. The profile shows roughly 260,000 clones, around nine tenths of them singletons. The sample was peripheral blood. The origin of the receptors is a man in his forties who had recovered from COVID-19.

The gene calls are TRBV9 and TRBJ2-3; D gene unclear. CDR1 and CDR2 from the germline V gene are SGDLS and YYNGEE. The CDR3 contains 13 residues. V was shortened by 4 bases and J by 6 bases, with 12 bases between the two germline ends. The CDR3 spells CASSRRAMDTQYF. In DNA, the CDR3 is TGTGCCAGCAGCCGTCGTGCTATGGATACGCAGTATTTT.

This clone has a single count. The chain is built from TRBV5-1 and TRBJ2-1; 9 bases map to TRBD2. CDR3 size: 20 residues. CDR1 is SGHRS and CDR2 is YFSETQ in the germline V gene. The trim removed 1 base at V and 8 bases at J, leaving 22 bases unmatched. The DNA of the CDR3 is TGCGCCAGCAGCTTGTGGATACTGGCGGGAGGGGAAAGGGGAAACGATGAGCAGTTCTTC. The encoded protein is CASSLWILAGGERGNDEQFF.

V usage is TRBV7-8 and J usage is TRBJ1-2; D is unresolved. The ends were cut back, 5 bases at V and 8 bases at J, with 12 bases in the middle. In germline, CDR1 is SGHVS, CDR2 FQNEAQ. This CDR3 region has 12 residues. The CDR3 region is CASSQTEKGYTF. CDR3 nucleotide sequence: TGTGCCAGCAGCCAAACAGAAAAGGGCTACACCTTC. The full variable domain, in which reference TRBV7-8 and TRBJ1-2 provide the parts outside the CDR3, is GAGVSQSPRYKVAKRGQDVALRCDPISGHVSLFWYQQALGQGPEFLTYFQNEAQLDKSGLPSDRFFAERPEGSVSTLKIQRTQQEDSAVYLCASSQTEKGYTFGSGTRLTVV.

CDR3 loop: CASSIDRLAYSYNEQFF. CDR3 sequence (DNA): TGTGCCAGTAGTATAGATCGGCTAGCGTACTCCTACAATGAGCAGTTCTTC. This chain uses TRBV19 with TRBJ2-1, with D possibly matching TRBD2 (6 bases). The CDR3 runs to 17 residues. Trimming took 0 bases from V and 0 from J, leaving 12 bases between them. Germline loops: CDR1 LNHDA, CDR2 SQIVND (reference sequence). Variable domain in full (rest from reference TRBV19 and TRBJ2-1): DGGITQSPKYLFRKEGQNVTLSCEQNLNHDAMYWYRQDPGQGLRLIYYSQIVNDFQKGDIAEGYSVSREKKESFPLTVTSAQKNPTAFYLCASSIDRLAYSYNEQFFGPGTRLTVL.

This chain links TRBV5-5 with TRBJ2-7; 9 bases map to TRBD2. From germline, CDR1 is SGHKS and CDR2 YYEKEE (reference sequence). V gave up 3 bases and J gave up 6 bases; unmatched junction bases: 13. The CDR3 is made up of 16 amino acids. CDR3 in amino acids: CASSWRTGTSSSEQYF. The CDR3 nucleotides read TGTGCCAGCAGCTGGAGAACCGGGACTAGCTCTTCCGAGCAGTACTTC.

The rearrangement uses TRBV7-9 and TRBJ1-3; 8 positions match TRBD1. CDR3 size: 14 residues. V lost 4 bases and J lost 8; bases outside the gene matches: 7. CDR1 is SEHNR, CDR2 FQNEAQ, per germline (reference sequence). The CDR3: CASSSVTGVDTIYF. DNA of the CDR3: TGTGCCAGCAGCTCTGTGACAGGGGTGGACACCATATATTTT.

The chain is built from TRBV5-6 and TRBJ1-1; tentatively, D is TRBD1 (6 bases). The CDR3 covers 14 residues. The germline CDR1 and CDR2 sequences are SGHDT and YYEEEE. Trimming pared 0 bases from V and 9 bases from J, leaving 15 bases between. The CDR3 is CASSLVSRGVQAFF. The CDR3 DNA follows: TGTGCCAGCAGCTTGGTGTCCAGGGGAGTGCAAGCTTTCTTT.